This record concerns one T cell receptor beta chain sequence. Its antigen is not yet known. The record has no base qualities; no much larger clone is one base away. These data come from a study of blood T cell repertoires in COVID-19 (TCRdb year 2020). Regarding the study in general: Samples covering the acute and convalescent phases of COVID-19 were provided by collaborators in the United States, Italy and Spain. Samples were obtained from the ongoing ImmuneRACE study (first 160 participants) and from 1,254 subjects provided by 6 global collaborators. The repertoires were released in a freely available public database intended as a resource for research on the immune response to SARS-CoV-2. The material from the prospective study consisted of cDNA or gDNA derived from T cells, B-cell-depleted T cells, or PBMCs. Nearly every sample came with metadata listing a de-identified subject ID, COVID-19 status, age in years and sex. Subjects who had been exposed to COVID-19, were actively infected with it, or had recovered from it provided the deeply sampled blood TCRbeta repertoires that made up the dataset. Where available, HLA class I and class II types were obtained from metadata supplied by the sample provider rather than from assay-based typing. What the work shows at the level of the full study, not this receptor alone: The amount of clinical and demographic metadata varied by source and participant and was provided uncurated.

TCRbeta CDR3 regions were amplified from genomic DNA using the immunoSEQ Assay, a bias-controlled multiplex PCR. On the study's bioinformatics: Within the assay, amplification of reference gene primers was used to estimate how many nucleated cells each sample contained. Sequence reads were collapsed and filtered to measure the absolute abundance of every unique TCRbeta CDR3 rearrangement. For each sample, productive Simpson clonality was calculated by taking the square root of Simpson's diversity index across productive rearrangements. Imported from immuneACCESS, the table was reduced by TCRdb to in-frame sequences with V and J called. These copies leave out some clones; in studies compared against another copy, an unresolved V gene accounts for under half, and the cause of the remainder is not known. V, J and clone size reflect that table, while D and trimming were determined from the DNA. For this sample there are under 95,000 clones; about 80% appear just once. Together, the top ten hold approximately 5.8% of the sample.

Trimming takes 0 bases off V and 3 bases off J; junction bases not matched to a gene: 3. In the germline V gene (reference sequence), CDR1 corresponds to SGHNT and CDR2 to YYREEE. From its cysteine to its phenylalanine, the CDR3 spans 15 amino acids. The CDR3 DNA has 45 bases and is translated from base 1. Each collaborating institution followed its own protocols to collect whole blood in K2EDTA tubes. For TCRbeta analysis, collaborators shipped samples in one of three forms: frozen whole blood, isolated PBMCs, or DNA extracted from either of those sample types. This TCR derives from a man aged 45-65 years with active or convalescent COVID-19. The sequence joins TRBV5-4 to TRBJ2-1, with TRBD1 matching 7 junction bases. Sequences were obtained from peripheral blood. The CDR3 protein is CASSLVGQVYNEQFF. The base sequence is TGTGCCAGCAGCTTGGTTGGACAGGTCTACAATGAGCAGTTCTTC.